This record looks at one TCR beta chain sequence and its context. The target antigen is unknown. This specimen comes from a study of long-term antiretroviral therapy in people with HIV. Study-wide results and limits: Dating from about 2004 to 2018, the blood was possibly obtained under older ART regimens. ART preceded a rise in diversity that nonetheless stayed lower than in transplant donor controls.

The CDR3 spans 18 residues. The V end was cut by 2 bases, the J end by 1 base, with 21 bases between. Germline V gene sequence: CDR1 SEHNR, CDR2 FQNEAQ (reference sequence). Assay version v3.0 of immunoSEQ was used, and it was run at survey level. Measured with immunoSEQ multiplex PCR; TCRdb has only the in-frame clones, and not every one. The sample contains about 21,000 clones, around nine tenths of which appear only once. This TCR derives from a man between 18 and 29 years old with HIV. This sample comprised unsorted PBMCs, obtained 0.2 years before starting antiretroviral therapy. The rearrangement joins TRBV7-9 to TRBJ2-7; D is uncertain. The CDR3 region has the DNA TGTGCCAGCAGCTTATTCCCCTCGGGCAGTTTCGCTTCCTACGAGCAGTACTTC. Translating it yields CASSLFPSGSFASYEQYF.